This T cell receptor beta chain was captured in a study of molecular identifiers for immune sequencing clone quantification. Study context: Four of five splits of RNA from approximately 20,000 or 100,000 naive CD8 cells were sequenced in replicates.

Germline V gene data show CDR1 as SEHNR and CDR2 as FQNEAQ (reference sequence). This CDR3 comprises 14 residues. The V segment lost 0 bases and the J segment 5 bases; nucleotides outside the gene matches: 3. Bulk TCR library preparation followed previously described methods with listed TCR primers. Using its own MiXCR run on the PCR reads, TCRdb lists one record per CDR3 protein. The sample gives approximately 670,000 distinct CDR3 sequences, about 20% of which show up once; roughly 0.85% is in the top ten. The study's findings and limits: Over 97% of effector molecules, yet under 1% of naive-cell molecules, were held by clones above 20 RNA copies. Detection of one spiked Jurkat cell's TCR RNA reportedly worked in 980,000 or so naive cells.

There are a few counts of this clonotype. Its antigen is not identified. The receptor comes from a human donor in good health. Some libraries in this study had Jurkat cell RNA spiked in. The specimen sequenced was naive CD8+ T cells from blood, with Jurkat cell RNA spiked in. Subset in this sample: FACS-sorted CD8+CD4-CCR7+CD45RA+ naive T cells. The rearrangement uses TRBV7-9 and TRBJ1-1; 7 nucleotides agree with TRBD1. CDR3 nucleotide sequence: TGTGCCAGCAGCTTAGCCACAGGGGCGACTGAAGCTTTCTTT. This encodes CASSLATGATEAFF.